This TCR beta chain was recorded in a study of naive and memory T cell subsets. Study-level findings and limits: This RNA-based method may be sensitive to activation-related transcript changes.

Germline V gives CDR1 SEHNR, CDR2 FQNEAQ (reference sequence). The junction had 15 bases not matched to a gene; V was cut back by 5 bases and J by 6 bases. The CDR3 is 16 amino acids. Amplification of ligated cDNA took four PCR rounds with SP2 and nested alpha and beta constant primers. TCRdb redid the calling of the UMI-ligation and nested PCR reads with MiXCR, one entry per CDR3 protein. The sample records more than 25,000 distinct CDR3 sequences, under 6.5% being singletons. A UMI-containing oligonucleotide was joined by 3' ligation to the TCR cDNA template. This clonotype was recorded a few times. Its target is unknown.

The sequencing input was blood. This chain joins TRBV7-9 and TRBJ1-1, with 7 positions matching TRBD1. This TCR derives from an adult in good health. CDR3 nucleotide sequence: TGTGCCAGCAGCCGCCACTATCGACAGGGAAGGGCTGAAGCTTTCTTT. Translation gives CASSRHYRQGRAEAFF.